These 3 T cell receptor beta chains were sequenced from one sample in a study of Ad26.COV2.S vaccination and SARS-CoV-2 variants (dated by TCRdb to about 2021). Library method: the immunoSEQ multiplex PCR assay. TCRdb holds this immuneACCESS table with in-frame rearrangements only. Some clones are missing; in checked studies, unresolved V genes explain under half, and the rest has no known cause. For this sample there are some 370,000 clones; about 83% appear just once. The ten largest account for around 7.4% of the sample. Interpreted using the paper, the treatment or condition label stands for: 15 to 20 received Ad26.COV2.S at low or high dose, single or two shots; 5 received placebo; per-sample allocation not given. Repertoires of vaccine and placebo recipients were sequenced from samples collected on day 63 after the first injection. The sequencing used peripheral blood, collected in a trial of Ad26.COV2.S vaccine versus placebo. Receptors originate from a person between 18 and 60 years old who received the Ad26.COV2.S COVID-19 vaccine or a placebo.

The CDR3 DNA follows: TGTGCCAGCAGCCAAGATGGCGGGGGCAGGAGAGCTTTCTTT. This encodes CASSQDGGGRRAFF. This rearrangement joins TRBV3-1 (or the pseudogene TRBV3-2) to TRBJ1-1; a possible D gene is TRBD1 (6 bases). Germline assignment: CDR1 LGHDT and CDR2 YNNKEL (reference sequence). The CDR3 runs to 14 residues. V was pared by 0 bases and J by 10 bases, with 15 bases between.

The chain combines TRBV29-1 with TRBJ1-1; 8 nucleotides align to TRBD1. V trimming: 6 bases; J trimming: 6 bases; junction bases outside the gene matches: 6. Germline values: CDR1 SQVTM, CDR2 ANQGSEA. The CDR3 contains 12 residues. The CDR3 nucleotides read TGCAGCGTAGACAAGACAGGGGCTGAAGCTTTCTTT. It specifies CSVDKTGAEAFF. Together with reference TRBV29-1 and TRBJ1-1, the CDR3 gives the full variable domain: SAVISQKPSRDICQRGTSLTIQCQVDSQVTMMFWYRQQPGQSLTLIATANQGSEATYESGFVIDKFPISRPNLTFSTLTVSNMSPEDSSIYLCSVDKTGAEAFFGQGTRLTVV.

The rearrangement joins TRBV2 to TRBJ2-2; no reliable D call. The CDR3 runs 14 residues. V lost 6 bases, J lost 4 bases, and 12 bases lay in between. CDR1 is SNHLY and CDR2 is FYNNEI in the germline V gene. The CDR3 nucleotides read TGTGCCAGCAGACCCGAATTACCCACCGGGGAGCTGTTTTTT. Its protein product is CASRPELPTGELFF.